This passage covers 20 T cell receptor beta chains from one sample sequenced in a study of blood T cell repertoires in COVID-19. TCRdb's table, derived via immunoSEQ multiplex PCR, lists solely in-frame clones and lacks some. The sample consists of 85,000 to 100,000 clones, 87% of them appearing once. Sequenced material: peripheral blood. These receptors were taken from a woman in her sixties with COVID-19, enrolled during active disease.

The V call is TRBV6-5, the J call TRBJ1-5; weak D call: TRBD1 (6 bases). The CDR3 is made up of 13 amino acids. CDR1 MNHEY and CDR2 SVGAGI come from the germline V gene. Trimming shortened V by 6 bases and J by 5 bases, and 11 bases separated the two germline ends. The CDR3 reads CASSRDNYQPQHF. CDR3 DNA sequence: TGTGCCAGCAGCCGGGACAATTATCAGCCCCAGCATTTT.

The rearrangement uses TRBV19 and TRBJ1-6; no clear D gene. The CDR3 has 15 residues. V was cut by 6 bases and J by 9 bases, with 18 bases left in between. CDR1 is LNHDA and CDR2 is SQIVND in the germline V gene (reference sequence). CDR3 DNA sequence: TGTGCCAGTAGCGGAGGACGCTCCCCCGGTTCACCCCTCCACTTT. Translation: CASSGGRSPGSPLHF.

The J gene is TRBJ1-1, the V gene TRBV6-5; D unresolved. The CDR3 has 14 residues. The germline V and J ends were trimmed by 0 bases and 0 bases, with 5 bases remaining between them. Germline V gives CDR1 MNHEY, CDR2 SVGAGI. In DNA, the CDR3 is TGTGCCAGCAGTTACTCGTTATTGAACACTGAAGCTTTCTTT. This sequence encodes CASSYSLLNTEAFF.

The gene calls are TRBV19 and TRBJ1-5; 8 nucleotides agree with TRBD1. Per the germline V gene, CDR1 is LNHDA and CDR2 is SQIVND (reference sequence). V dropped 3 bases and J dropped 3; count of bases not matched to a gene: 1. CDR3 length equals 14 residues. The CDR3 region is CASSMTGDNQPQHF. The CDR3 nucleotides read TGTGCCAGTAGTATGACAGGGGACAATCAGCCCCAGCATTTT.

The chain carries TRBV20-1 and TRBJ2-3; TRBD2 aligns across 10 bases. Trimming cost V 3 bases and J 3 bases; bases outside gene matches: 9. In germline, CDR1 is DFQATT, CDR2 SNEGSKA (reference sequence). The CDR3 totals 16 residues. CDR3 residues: CSASVAGGGTTDTQYF. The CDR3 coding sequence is TGCAGTGCTAGTGTAGCGGGGGGCGGGACAACAGATACGCAGTATTTT.

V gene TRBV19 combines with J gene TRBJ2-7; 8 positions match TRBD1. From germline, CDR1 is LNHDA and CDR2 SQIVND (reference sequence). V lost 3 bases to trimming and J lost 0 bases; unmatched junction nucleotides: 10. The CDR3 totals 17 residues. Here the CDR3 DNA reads TGTGCCAGTAGTATGGACTCCGGGACAGGTGACTCCTACGAGCAGTACTTC. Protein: CASSMDSGTGDSYEQYF.

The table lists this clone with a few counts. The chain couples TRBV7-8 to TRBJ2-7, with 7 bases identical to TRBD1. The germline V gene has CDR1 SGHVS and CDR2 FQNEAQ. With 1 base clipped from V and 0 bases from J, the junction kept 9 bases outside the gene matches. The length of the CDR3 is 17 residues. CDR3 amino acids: CASSLGPDRRSSYEQYF. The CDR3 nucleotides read TGTGCCAGCAGCTTAGGTCCGGACAGGAGGAGCTCCTACGAGCAGTACTTC.

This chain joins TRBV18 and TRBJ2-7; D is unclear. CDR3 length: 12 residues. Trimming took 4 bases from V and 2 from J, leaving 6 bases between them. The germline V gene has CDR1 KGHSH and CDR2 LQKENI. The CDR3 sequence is CASSRQTYEQYF. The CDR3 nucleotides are TGTGCCAGCTCACGTCAGACCTACGAGCAGTACTTC.

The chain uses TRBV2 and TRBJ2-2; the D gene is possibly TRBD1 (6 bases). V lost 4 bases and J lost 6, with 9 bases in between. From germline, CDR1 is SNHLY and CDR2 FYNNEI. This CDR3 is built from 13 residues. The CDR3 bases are TGTGCCAGCAGTGGTGCAGGGGCCGGGGAGCTGTTTTTT. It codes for CASSGAGAGELFF.

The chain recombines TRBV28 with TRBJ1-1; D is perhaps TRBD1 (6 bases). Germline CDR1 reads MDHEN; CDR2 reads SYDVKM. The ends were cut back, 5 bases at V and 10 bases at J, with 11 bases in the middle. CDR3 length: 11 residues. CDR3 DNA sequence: TGTGCCAGCAGTAACAGGGTATTAGCTTTCTTT. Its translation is CASSNRVLAFF.

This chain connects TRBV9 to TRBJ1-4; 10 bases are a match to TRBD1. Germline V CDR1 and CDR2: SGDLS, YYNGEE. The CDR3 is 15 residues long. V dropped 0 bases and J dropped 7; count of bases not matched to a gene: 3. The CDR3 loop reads CASSVGGQGGEKLFF. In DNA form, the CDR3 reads TGTGCCAGCAGCGTAGGAGGACAGGGGGGTGAAAAACTGTTTTTT.

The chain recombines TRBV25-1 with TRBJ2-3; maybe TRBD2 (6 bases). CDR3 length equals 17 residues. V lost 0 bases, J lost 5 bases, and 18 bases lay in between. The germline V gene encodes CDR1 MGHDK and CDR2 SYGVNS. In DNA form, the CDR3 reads TGTGCCAGCAGTGAATATCCGCGGGCGGCGGGGTTAGATACGCAGTATTTT. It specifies CASSEYPRAAGLDTQYF.

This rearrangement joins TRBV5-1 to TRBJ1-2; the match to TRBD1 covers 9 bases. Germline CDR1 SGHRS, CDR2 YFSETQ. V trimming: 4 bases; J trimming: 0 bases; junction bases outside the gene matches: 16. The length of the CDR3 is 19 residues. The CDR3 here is CASSDPGTGRRRTNYGYTF. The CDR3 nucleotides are TGCGCCAGCAGCGACCCCGGGACAGGGAGAAGAAGGACTAACTATGGCTACACCTTC.

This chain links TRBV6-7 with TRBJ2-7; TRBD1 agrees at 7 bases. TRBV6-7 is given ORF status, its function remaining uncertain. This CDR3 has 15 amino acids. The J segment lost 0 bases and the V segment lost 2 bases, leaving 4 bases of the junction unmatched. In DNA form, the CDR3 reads TGTGCCAGCAGTTACACGACAGGGCGCTCCTACGAGCAGTACTTC. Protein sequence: CASSYTTGRSYEQYF.

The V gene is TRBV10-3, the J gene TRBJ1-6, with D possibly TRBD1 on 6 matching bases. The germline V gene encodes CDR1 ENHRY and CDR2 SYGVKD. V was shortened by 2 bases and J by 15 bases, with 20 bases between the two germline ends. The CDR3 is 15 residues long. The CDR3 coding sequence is TGTGCCATCAGTGAGCCTCAGGGGACGACCCCTTTCCTCCACTTT. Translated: CAISEPQGTTPFLHF.

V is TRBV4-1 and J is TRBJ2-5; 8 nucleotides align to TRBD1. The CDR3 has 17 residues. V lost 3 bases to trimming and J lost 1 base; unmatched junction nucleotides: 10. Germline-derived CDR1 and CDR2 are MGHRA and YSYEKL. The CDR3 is CASSHDPDRALQETQYF. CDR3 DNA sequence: TGCGCCAGCAGCCATGATCCGGACAGGGCCCTCCAAGAGACCCAGTACTTC.

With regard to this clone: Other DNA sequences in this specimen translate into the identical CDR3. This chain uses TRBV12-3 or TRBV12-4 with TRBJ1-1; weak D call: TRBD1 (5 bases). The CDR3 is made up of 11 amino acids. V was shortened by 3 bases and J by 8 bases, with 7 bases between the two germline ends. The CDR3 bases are TGTGCCAGCAGTTTTAGGACAGAAGCTTTCTTT. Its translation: CASSFRTEAFF.

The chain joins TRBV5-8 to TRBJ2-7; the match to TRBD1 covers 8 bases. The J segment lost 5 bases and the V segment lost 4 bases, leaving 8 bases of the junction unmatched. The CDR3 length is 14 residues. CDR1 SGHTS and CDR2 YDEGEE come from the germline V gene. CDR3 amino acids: CASSPRTGTHEQYF. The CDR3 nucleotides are TGTGCCAGCAGCCCTCGGACAGGGACCCACGAGCAGTACTTC. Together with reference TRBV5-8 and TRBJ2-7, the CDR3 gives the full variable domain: EAGVTQSPTHLIKTRGQQATLRCSPISGHTSVYWYQQALGLGLQFLLWYDEGEERNRGNFPPRFSGRQFPNYSSELNVNALELEDSALYLCASSPRTGTHEQYFGPGTRLTVT.

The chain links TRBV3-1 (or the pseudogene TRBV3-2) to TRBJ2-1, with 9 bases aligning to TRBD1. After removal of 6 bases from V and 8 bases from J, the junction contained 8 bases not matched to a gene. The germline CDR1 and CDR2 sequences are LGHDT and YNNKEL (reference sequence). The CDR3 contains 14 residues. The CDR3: CASSPTGGGDEQFF. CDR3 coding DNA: TGTGCCAGCAGTCCGACAGGGGGTGGAGATGAGCAGTTCTTC.

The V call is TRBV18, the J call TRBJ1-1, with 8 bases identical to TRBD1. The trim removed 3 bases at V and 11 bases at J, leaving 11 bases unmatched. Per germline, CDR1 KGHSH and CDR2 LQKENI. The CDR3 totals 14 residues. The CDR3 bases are TGTGCCAGCTCACCCCTAACAGGGGGATCAGGGGCTTTCTTT. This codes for CASSPLTGGSGAFF.